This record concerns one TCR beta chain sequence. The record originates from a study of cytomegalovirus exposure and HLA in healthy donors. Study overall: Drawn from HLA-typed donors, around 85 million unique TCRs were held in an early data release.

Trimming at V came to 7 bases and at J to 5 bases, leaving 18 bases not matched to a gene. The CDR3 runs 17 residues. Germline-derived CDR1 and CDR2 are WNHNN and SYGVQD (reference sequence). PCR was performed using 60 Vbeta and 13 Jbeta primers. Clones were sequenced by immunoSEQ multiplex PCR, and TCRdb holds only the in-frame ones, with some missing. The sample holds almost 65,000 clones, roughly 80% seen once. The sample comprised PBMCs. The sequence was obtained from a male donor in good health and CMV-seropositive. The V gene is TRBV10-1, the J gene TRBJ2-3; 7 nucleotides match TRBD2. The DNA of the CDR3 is TGCGCCAGCAATCCCGGCCTCGTGGGGGGGGAGGGAGATACGCAGTATTTT. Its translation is CASNPGLVGGEGDTQYF.